These 32 T cell receptor beta chains were all obtained from the same sample, sequenced in a study of blood T cell repertoires in COVID-19. Data came from immunoSEQ multiplex PCR; TCRdb stores just in-frame clones and leaves some out. The table records approximately 92,000 clones, over 80% of them present only once. Sequencing input: peripheral blood. These TCRs come from a man aged 65-85 years with active or convalescent COVID-19.

This clone was counted a single time. The gene calls are TRBV6-2 or TRBV6-3 and TRBJ2-5; D is ambiguous. Germline loops: CDR1 MNHEY, CDR2 SVGEGT. The CDR3 has 14 residues. V lost 3 bases and J 0 bases, leaving 8 bases between the germline ends. The CDR3 region is CASSYWPNQETQYF. In DNA form, the CDR3 reads TGTGCCAGCAGTTATTGGCCCAACCAAGAGACCCAGTACTTC.

This clone was seen a few times. Other DNA variants within this sample encode the same CDR3. The rearrangement links TRBV29-1 to TRBJ2-3, with TRBD2 identical over 9 bases. The ends lost 7 bases at V and 1 base at J; junction bases unmatched: 0. The CDR3 has 12 residues. The germline CDR1 and CDR2 sequences are SQVTM and ANQGSEA. The CDR3 DNA reads TGCAGCGGGACTAGCGGCACAGATACGCAGTATTTT. Its translation: CSGTSGTDTQYF.

The chain recombines TRBV9 with TRBJ2-7, with a possible D match to TRBD2 (5 bases). This CDR3 is 15 amino acids long. V was cut by 6 bases and J by 6 bases, with 22 bases left in between. Germline lookup yields CDR1 SGDLS and CDR2 YYNGEE. CDR3 sequence reads: CASTPDGLAFGEQYF. The CDR3 DNA follows: TGTGCCAGCACCCCAGATGGTCTAGCTTTTGGCGAGCAGTACTTC.

This clone is a singleton in its sample. V and J are TRBV10-3 and TRBJ1-5; 7 nucleotides line up with TRBD1. CDR1 ENHRY and CDR2 SYGVKD come from the germline V gene. There are 13 residues in the CDR3. V lost 9 bases to trimming and J lost 4 bases; unmatched junction nucleotides: 6. In DNA form, the CDR3 reads TGTGCCATTAGACAGGGATTGAATCAGCCCCAGCATTTT. This encodes CAIRQGLNQPQHF.

The J gene is TRBJ2-7, the V gene TRBV5-1, with D perhaps TRBD1 (6 bases). CDR3 length: 14 amino acids. CDR1 and CDR2 (germline): SGHRS, YFSETQ. V lost 4 bases, J lost 0 bases, and 11 bases lay in between. This CDR3 reads CASSQRTDSYEQYF. CDR3 nucleotides: TGCGCCAGCAGCCAACGGACAGACTCCTACGAGCAGTACTTC.

The chain joins TRBV5-4 to TRBJ2-3, with 11 bases fitting TRBD2. The germline V gene encodes CDR1 SGHNT and CDR2 YYREEE (reference sequence). The CDR3 spans 16 residues. The trim removed 5 bases at V and 2 bases at J, leaving 7 bases unmatched. DNA of the CDR3: TGTGCCAGCAGTGATCTAGCGGGGGGTTACACAGATACGCAGTATTTT. Its translation: CASSDLAGGYTDTQYF. Full variable domain (remainder filled in from reference TRBV5-4 and TRBJ2-3): ETGVTQSPTHLIKTRGQQVTLRCSSQSGHNTVSWYQQALGQGPQFIFQYYREEENGRGNFPPRFSGLQFPNYSSELNVNALELDDSALYLCASSDLAGGYTDTQYFGPGTRLTVL.

The sample holds a few counts of this clone. The chain employs TRBV14 and TRBJ1-6; 7 bases are a match to TRBD1. In germline, CDR1 is SGHDN, CDR2 FVKESK. J lost 0 bases, V lost 4 bases, and 6 bases had no gene match. The CDR3 is 17 amino acids. CDR3 residues: CASSLRQGASYNSPLHF. CDR3 nucleotides: TGTGCCAGCAGCCTCAGACAGGGAGCCTCCTATAATTCACCCCTCCACTTT.

This rearrangement joins TRBV7-2 to TRBJ1-5, with 9 bases lining up with TRBD1. Germline V gives CDR1 SGHTA, CDR2 FQGNSA. This CDR3 spans 13 amino acids. Germline trimming cut 6 bases from V and 5 bases from J; bases unmatched to any gene: 2. CDR3 in DNA: TGTGCCAGCAGACGGGACAGGGATCAGCCCCAGCATTTT. Its protein is CASRRDRDQPQHF.

V usage is TRBV5-4 and J usage is TRBJ2-2, with 12 nucleotides matching TRBD2. J was trimmed by 4 bases and V by 3 bases; bases with no gene match: 7. CDR1 is SGHNT, CDR2 YYREEE, per germline (reference sequence). This CDR3 contains 17 residues. The CDR3 loop reads CASSSLLAGGITGELFF. CDR3 nucleotide sequence: TGTGCCAGCAGCTCGCTACTAGCGGGGGGAATCACCGGGGAGCTGTTTTTT.

The gene calls are TRBV5-6 and TRBJ2-2; TRBD1 agrees at 7 bases. The CDR3 runs 14 residues. Trimming cost V 7 bases and J 7 bases; bases outside gene matches: 10. Germline lookup yields CDR1 SGHDT and CDR2 YYEEEE. The CDR3 region is CASGTTGVVGELFF. The CDR3, as DNA: TGTGCCAGCGGTACAACAGGGGTGGTCGGGGAGCTGTTTTTT.

This clone was observed once. The genes are TRBV5-1 and TRBJ1-5, with TRBD1 matching over 11 bases. V trimming: 0 bases; J trimming: 6 bases; junction bases outside the gene matches: 2. The V gene's germline CDR1 is SGHRS and CDR2 YFSETQ. CDR3 length: 15 residues. The CDR3 bases are TGCGCCAGCAGCTTGGAAGGGACAGGGGGTCAGCCCCAGCATTTT. Protein: CASSLEGTGGQPQHF.

V usage is TRBV27 and J usage is TRBJ1-5, with D unresolved. Trimming shortened V by 0 bases and J by 0 bases, and 3 bases separated the two germline ends. The CDR3 runs 14 residues. Per the germline V gene, CDR1 is MNHEY and CDR2 is SMNVEV (reference sequence). DNA for the CDR3: TGTGCCAGCAGTTTATCGTATAGCAATCAGCCCCAGCATTTT. This encodes CASSLSYSNQPQHF.

DNA of the CDR3: TGTGCCAGCAGACCAAGCTCGGGACAGCCCTATGGCTACACCTTC. Translating it yields CASRPSSGQPYGYTF. The V call is TRBV5-4, the J call TRBJ1-2; 7 bases map to TRBD1. The CDR3 runs to 15 residues. CDR1 is SGHNT and CDR2 is YYREEE in the germline V gene (reference sequence). V lost 5 bases, J lost 4 bases, and 11 bases stayed unmatched.

The chain uses TRBV4-1 and TRBJ1-4, with D tentatively TRBD1 (6 bases). The germline gives CDR1 MGHRA, CDR2 YSYEKL. Trimming took off 6 bases at V and 5 bases at J, with 16 bases between the two ends. This CDR3 has 15 amino acids. This chain's CDR3 is CASSRDRYQNEKLFF. The CDR3 bases are TGCGCCAGCAGTCGTGACAGGTATCAAAATGAAAAACTGTTTTTT.

The chain couples TRBV4-1 to TRBJ2-3; 8 bases fit TRBD2. CDR1 is MGHRA and CDR2 is YSYEKL in the germline V gene. Trimming removed 4 bases from V and 4 bases from J; junction bases left unmatched: 13. The CDR3 totals 17 residues. The CDR3 bases are TGCGCCAGCAGCCTGGGGGCGGGGCGGGGGGTCCCAGATACGCAGTATTTT. This codes for CASSLGAGRGVPDTQYF.

The gene calls are TRBV4-3 and TRBJ1-2; the match to TRBD1 covers 8 bases. Germline CDR1 and CDR2: LGHNA and YSLEER. The trim removed 3 bases at V and 6 bases at J, leaving 6 bases unmatched. The CDR3 runs to 14 residues. CDR3 region: CASSHRTGTNGYTF. CDR3 sequence (DNA): TGCGCCAGCAGCCACCGGACAGGGACCAATGGCTACACCTTC.

The table lists this clone with a count of one. This chain joins TRBV2 and TRBJ2-5, with 13 bases aligning to TRBD2. Germline V lookup: CDR1 SNHLY, CDR2 FYNNEI. This CDR3 has 16 residues. The trim removed 4 bases at V and 2 bases at J, leaving 4 bases unmatched. This chain's CDR3 is CASSGALAGGQETQYF. Written as DNA, the CDR3 is TGTGCCAGCAGTGGGGCACTAGCGGGGGGGCAAGAGACCCAGTACTTC.

V and J are TRBV28 and TRBJ1-3; tentatively, D is TRBD1 (6 bases). The germline V and J ends were trimmed by 3 bases and 4 bases, with 10 bases remaining between them. This CDR3 is 14 amino acids long. CDR1 MDHEN and CDR2 SYDVKM come from the germline V gene. The CDR3 bases are TGTGCCAGCAGTTTGGAGACAGGCGGAAACACCATATATTTT. Translating it yields CASSLETGGNTIYF.

The gene calls are TRBV29-1 and TRBJ2-7; possible D gene TRBD2, 5 bases. Germline V gives CDR1 SQVTM, CDR2 ANQGSEA. With 2 bases removed from V and 7 bases from J, the gap between germline ends came to 9 bases. This CDR3 contains 11 residues. The CDR3 DNA reads TGCAGCGTTGAAAGGACTTTGGAGCAGTACTTC. This gives the protein CSVERTLEQYF.

This CDR3 is CASGTVKTEAFF. CDR3 nucleotides: TGTGCCAGCGGGACAGTAAAAACTGAAGCTTTCTTT. The chain carries TRBV28 and TRBJ1-1; 7 bases line up with TRBD1. The ends lost 8 bases at V and 5 bases at J; junction bases unmatched: 5. The CDR3 contains 12 residues. The germline V gene encodes CDR1 MDHEN and CDR2 SYDVKM.

The chain uses TRBV12-3 or TRBV12-4 and TRBJ2-7, with D hard to call. Trimming stripped 6 bases from V and 1 base from J, with 10 bases between. This CDR3 comprises 13 residues. As DNA, the CDR3 is TGTGCCAGCAGCTACAGCAAGTCCTACGAGCAGTACTTC. Protein: CASSYSKSYEQYF.

The rearrangement uses TRBV19 and TRBJ1-1; TRBD1 agrees at 8 bases. The CDR3 totals 16 residues. CDR1 is LNHDA and CDR2 is SQIVND in the germline V gene (reference sequence). Trimming took 5 bases from V and 5 from J; bases not matched to a gene: 13. In nucleotides, the CDR3 is TGTGCCAGTAGTGCTGACAGGGGCCCCTGGGGGACTGAAGCTTTCTTT. Translation: CASSADRGPWGTEAFF.

The chain uses TRBV6-5 and TRBJ1-3; D gene ambiguous. Germline V gene lookup returns CDR1 MNHEY and CDR2 SVGAGI. Trimming pared 11 bases from V and 9 bases from J, leaving 14 bases between. The CDR3 spans 11 residues. The CDR3 nucleotides read TGTGCCCCCCCTTCCTCGGGCACCATATATTTT. It is translated as CAPPSSGTIYF.

CDR3 amino acids: CASSLNAGFNQETQYF. The CDR3 DNA reads TGTGCCAGCAGTTTAAATGCGGGGTTCAACCAAGAGACCCAGTACTTC. The gene calls are TRBV28 and TRBJ2-5; a possible D gene is TRBD2 (6 bases). V dropped 2 bases and J dropped 0 bases, with 13 bases sitting between them. Germline CDR1 MDHEN, CDR2 SYDVKM. The CDR3 loop spans 16 amino acids.

The V gene is TRBV12-3 or TRBV12-4, the J gene TRBJ2-2, with D possibly TRBD1 on 6 matching bases. V shed 11 bases and J shed 3 bases, with 10 bases lying between them. The CDR3 is 12 residues long. The CDR3 nucleotides are TGTGCCGCAAGGGGGTACACCGGGGAGCTGTTTTTT. Translation: CAARGYTGELFF.

This chain joins TRBV7-2 and TRBJ1-5, with D possibly matching TRBD1 (5 bases). CDR1 and CDR2 (germline): SGHTA, FQGNSA. Trimming left V 5 bases short and J 3 bases short, with 17 bases between. CDR3 length: 16 residues. CDR3 nucleotide sequence: TGTGCCAGCAGCCCCCCCCAAACAGGACCCAATCAGCCCCAGCATTTT. It translates to CASSPPQTGPNQPQHF.

The CDR3 DNA sequence: TGTGCCAGCAGCTCCCCCGTGGGGCCGACCTACGAGCAGTACTTC. Its translation is CASSSPVGPTYEQYF. This chain connects TRBV7-8 to TRBJ2-7; a weak D match, TRBD1 (5 bases). This CDR3 is 15 amino acids long. Germline CDR1 SGHVS, CDR2 FQNEAQ. Trimming removed 4 bases at V and 2 bases at J, with 15 bases between.

This clone has just one count. The chain carries TRBV29-1 and TRBJ2-5, with a weak D call TRBD2 (7 bases). V was clipped by 7 bases and J by 4 bases, with 19 bases between them. The CDR3 covers 14 residues. The germline CDR1 and CDR2 sequences are SQVTM and ANQGSEA. This CDR3 is CSARRGAVAETQYF. The DNA for the CDR3 is TGCAGCGCCAGACGGGGGGCGGTTGCAGAGACCCAGTACTTC.

The rearrangement uses TRBV5-4 and TRBJ2-5, with D hard to call. From germline, CDR1 is SGHNT and CDR2 YYREEE (reference sequence). The CDR3 sequence is 13 residues long. The V end was cut by 0 bases, the J end by 2 bases, with 5 bases between. CDR3 in amino acids: CASSLDQQETQYF. In nucleotides, the CDR3 is TGTGCCAGCAGCTTGGACCAGCAAGAGACCCAGTACTTC.

The sample holds one count of this clone. This rearrangement joins TRBV28 to TRBJ2-7; 9 bases align to TRBD1. Germline-derived CDR1 and CDR2 are MDHEN and SYDVKM. The junction had 4 bases not matched to a gene; V was cut back by 6 bases and J by 4 bases. CDR3 size: 13 residues. The CDR3 sequence: CASRTGGLYEQYF. The CDR3 nucleotides read TGTGCCAGCAGAACAGGGGGCCTATACGAGCAGTACTTC.

The gene calls are TRBV5-4 and TRBJ2-3; TRBD2 agrees at 7 bases. J was trimmed by 7 bases and V by 2 bases; bases with no gene match: 13. CDR1 SGHNT and CDR2 YYREEE come from the germline V gene (reference sequence). The CDR3 is made up of 16 amino acids. In nucleotides, the CDR3 is TGTGCCAGCAGCTTCCCGGGGGGTCCCCTGCGAAATACGCAGTATTTT. Translating it yields CASSFPGGPLRNTQYF.

The CDR3 DNA reads TGTGCCAGCAGCCAAACAAGGGGACAGGGCACTGAAGCTTTCTTT. Translation: CASSQTRGQGTEAFF. This chain joins TRBV3-1 (or the pseudogene TRBV3-2) and TRBJ1-1, with 9 bases fitting TRBD1. The germline gives CDR1 LGHDT, CDR2 YNNKEL (reference sequence). The V segment lost 2 bases and the J segment 4 bases; nucleotides outside the gene matches: 5. The CDR3 is 15 residues long.